The 17 T cell receptor beta chains in this list originate from one sample, sequenced in a study of technical replicates of blood from a few donors. The table came from immunoSEQ multiplex PCR; TCRdb's copy has only in-frame clones and leaves some out. The profile shows 60,000 to 85,000 clones, approximately 97% of them singletons. Source material: T cells isolated from PBMCs. Receptor source: a human donor in good health.

The chain employs TRBV2 and TRBJ2-7; D is perhaps TRBD1 (6 bases). This CDR3 has 12 residues. V was shortened by 11 bases and J by 3 bases, with 14 bases between the two germline ends. CDR1 is SNHLY, CDR2 FYNNEI, per germline. The CDR3 DNA follows: TGTGCCTCCAAGAGAGGGGGCTACGAGCAGTACTTC. It encodes CASKRGGYEQYF. The full variable domain, rest sourced from reference TRBV2 and TRBJ2-7, is EPEVTQTPSHQVTQMGQEVILRCVPISNHLYFYWYRQILGQKVEFLVSFYNNEISEKSEIFDDQFSVERPDGSNFTLKIRSTKLEDSAMYFCASKRGGYEQYFGPGTRLTVT.

The rearrangement uses TRBV9 and TRBJ1-2; maybe TRBD1 (5 bases). CDR1 is SGDLS, CDR2 YYNGEE, per germline. Trimming shortened V by 0 bases and J by 3 bases, and 15 bases separated the two germline ends. The CDR3 covers 16 residues. The CDR3 region has the DNA TGTGCCAGCAGCGTAGACGTGGGAACAGGCCACTATGGCTACACCTTC. Translated, it gives CASSVDVGTGHYGYTF.

The chain recombines TRBV27 with TRBJ1-5; TRBD1 aligns across 9 bases. Germline V gene data show CDR1 as MNHEY and CDR2 as SMNVEV (reference sequence). The V and J ends lost 2 bases and 4 bases, in that order; junction bases with no gene match: 3. The CDR3 length is 15 residues. The chain's CDR3 is CASSLRGQGNQPQHF. CDR3 nucleotides: TGTGCCAGCAGTTTAAGGGGACAGGGTAATCAGCCCCAGCATTTT.

This sequence joins TRBV7-9 and TRBJ2-5; 12 bases line up with TRBD2. Germline V gene sequence: CDR1 SEHNR, CDR2 FQNEAQ (reference sequence). J was trimmed by 2 bases and V by 5 bases; bases with no gene match: 6. This CDR3 region has 16 residues. This chain's CDR3 is CASSPRLAGEQETQYF. Written as DNA, the CDR3 is TGTGCCAGCAGCCCGAGACTAGCGGGAGAACAAGAGACCCAGTACTTC.

This chain joins TRBV12-5 and TRBJ2-4; no clear D. Trimming cost V 3 bases and J 10 bases, with 7 bases left between them. Per the germline V gene, CDR1 is LGHNT and CDR2 is FRNRAP. This CDR3 has 11 amino acids. CDR3 amino acids: CASGFLRIQYF. DNA of the CDR3: TGTGCTAGTGGTTTTCTGCGGATTCAGTACTTC.

The chain links TRBV6-5 to TRBJ2-5; 9 bases match TRBD2. The CDR3 is 14 residues long. The V gene end was trimmed by 5 bases and the J gene end by 3 bases; junction bases not matched to a gene: 4. Germline loops: CDR1 MNHEY, CDR2 SVGAGI. The CDR3 protein is CASSGLAIKETQYF. Written as DNA, the CDR3 is TGTGCCAGCAGTGGACTAGCGATTAAAGAGACCCAGTACTTC.

This chain connects TRBV21-1 to TRBJ2-5; TRBD2 is taken as the D call from the table, unchecked against the DNA. TRBV21-1 is flagged as a pseudogene. The CDR3 extends over 14 amino acids. The DNA for the CDR3 is TGTGCCAGCACGAGACTAGCGGGATTAGAGACCCAGTACTTC. Translation: CASTRLAGLETQYF.

The rearrangement uses TRBV6-1 and TRBJ1-2; perhaps TRBD1 as D (5 bases). The CDR3 sequence is 16 residues long. Trimming took off 1 base at V and 4 bases at J, with 16 bases between the two ends. Germline CDR1 reads MNHNS; CDR2 reads SASEGT. CDR3 sequence (DNA): TGTGCCAGCAGTGAAGTTGCAGGGAAAGTTCCCTATGGCTACACCTTC. This sequence encodes CASSEVAGKVPYGYTF.

The chain combines TRBV5-8 with TRBJ2-1; tentative D call: TRBD2 (6 bases). V was clipped by 0 bases and J by 2 bases, with 9 bases between them. The CDR3 loop spans 15 amino acids. Germline V lookup: CDR1 SGHTS, CDR2 YDEGEE. CDR3 region: CASSLDGSAYNEQFF. The CDR3 DNA follows: TGTGCCAGCAGCTTGGACGGGAGCGCCTACAATGAGCAGTTCTTC.

The chain recombines TRBV6-5 with TRBJ1-2; D perhaps matches TRBD1 (6 bases). Trimming removed 7 bases from V and 8 bases from J, with 14 bases in between. The CDR3 length is 12 residues. Germline loops: CDR1 MNHEY, CDR2 SVGAGI. The CDR3 sequence is CASTRAGVGYTF. In DNA form, the CDR3 reads TGTGCCAGCACCCGGGCAGGGGTAGGCTACACCTTC.

The chain has TRBV19 and TRBJ1-2; 7 positions match TRBD1. The CDR3 covers 14 residues. Losses at the gene ends were 7 bases for V and 4 bases for J; bases not matched to a gene: 9. Looked up from germline, CDR1 is LNHDA and CDR2 is SQIVND (reference sequence). CDR3 in amino acids: CASKAPDRVYGYTF. In DNA form, the CDR3 reads TGTGCCAGTAAGGCCCCCGACAGGGTCTATGGCTACACCTTC.

This chain joins TRBV6-6 and TRBJ1-5; no clear D. The CDR3 runs to 14 residues. The V gene's germline CDR1 is MNHNY and CDR2 SVGAGI (reference sequence). The V gene lost 7 bases and the J gene lost 2 bases, with 12 bases spanning the gap. Written as DNA, the CDR3 is TGTGCCAGCAATCTGAGGGTTGGCAATCAGCCCCAGCATTTT. It is translated as CASNLRVGNQPQHF.

The J gene is TRBJ1-4, the V gene TRBV6-6; 7 bases match TRBD1. The CDR3 runs to 14 residues. The germline V gene encodes CDR1 MNHNY and CDR2 SVGAGI (reference sequence). V was clipped by 6 bases and J by 8 bases; unmatched bases: 9. CDR3 DNA: TGTGCCAGCAGCCGGTCAGGGGGTAGGGAAAAACTGTTTTTT. Protein sequence: CASSRSGGREKLFF.

The genes are TRBV9 and TRBJ2-1; 7 bases agree with TRBD1. J gave up 3 bases and V 5 bases, and 5 bases lay outside the gene matches. Germline assignment: CDR1 SGDLS and CDR2 YYNGEE. The CDR3 totals 14 residues. The CDR3 is CASSLGTDYNEQFF. CDR3 DNA: TGTGCCAGCAGTTTAGGGACAGACTACAATGAGCAGTTCTTC. Variable domain in full (rest from reference TRBV9 and TRBJ2-1): DSGVTQTPKHLITATGQRVTLRCSPRSGDLSVYWYQQSLDQGLQFLIQYYNGEERAKGNILERFSAQQFPDLHSELNLSSLELGDSALYFCASSLGTDYNEQFFGPGTRLTVL.

This rearrangement joins TRBV27 to TRBJ2-7, with 7 bases fitting TRBD2. The germline CDR1 and CDR2 sequences are MNHEY and SMNVEV (reference sequence). This CDR3 has 16 residues. V trimming: 0 bases; J trimming: 3 bases; junction bases outside the gene matches: 8. The CDR3, as DNA: TGTGCCAGCAGTTTATCAGGCGGGAGTGCGATCTACGAGCAGTACTTC. This sequence encodes CASSLSGGSAIYEQYF.

The V and J genes are TRBV12-5 and TRBJ2-1, with a tentative D call TRBD2 (8 bases). V lost 5 bases, J lost 7 bases, and 33 bases lay in between. The CDR3 is made up of 20 amino acids. The germline CDR1 and CDR2 sequences are LGHNT and FRNRAP. The CDR3 bases are TGTGCTAGTGGTCCCTTCGGGGGGGACAGCGAGAACCCAAGTCGGAATGAGCAGTTCTTC. It yields the protein CASGPFGGDSENPSRNEQFF.

The chain is built from TRBV11-2 and TRBJ1-2, with TRBD1 identical over 9 bases. The junction had 3 bases not matched to a gene; V was cut back by 0 bases and J by 7 bases. The CDR3 length is 14 residues. Germline CDR1 SGHAT, CDR2 FQNNGV. Here the CDR3 DNA reads TGTGCCAGCAGCTTAGAGGGACAGGGCTCTGGCTACACCTTC. This translates into CASSLEGQGSGYTF.